Below are 20 T cell receptor beta chains sequenced from a single sample in a study of PD-L1 blockade in urothelial cancer. TCRdb's copy holds only in-frame clones and misses some; the assay was immunoSEQ multiplex PCR. This sample carries about 25,000 clones, 82% of them seen once, and the ten largest clones take under 2%. Time point given: peripheral blood 6 weeks after treatment start. Sequenced material: PBMCs, taken around atezolizumab (anti-PD-L1) treatment. The receptors shown here come from a man in his 70s with urothelial cancer.

The chain has TRBV11-2 and TRBJ2-1; TRBD1 is a possible D gene (8 bases). Deletions cut 5 bases from V and 9 bases from J, with 14 bases between. CDR1 is SGHAT, CDR2 FQNNGV, per germline. The CDR3 consists of 13 residues. The CDR3 region has the DNA TGTGCCAGCAGCGCGACAGGGGAGGGTGAGCAGTTCTTC. This sequence encodes CASSATGEGEQFF.

The chain combines TRBV7-8 with TRBJ2-3, with 12 bases lining up with TRBD2. The germline gives CDR1 SGHVS, CDR2 FQNEAQ. Trimming at V came to 0 bases and at J to 3 bases, leaving 13 bases not matched to a gene. This CDR3 has 20 residues. CDR3 residues: CASSLARLGLAGGKTDTQYF. The CDR3 DNA is TGTGCCAGCAGCTTAGCGCGGTTGGGGCTAGCGGGAGGGAAGACAGATACGCAGTATTTT.

The V call is TRBV10-3, the J call TRBJ1-1; D gene uncertain. Per germline, CDR1 ENHRY and CDR2 SYGVKD. The length of the CDR3 is 12 residues. With 5 bases removed from V and 8 bases from J, the gap between germline ends came to 12 bases. CDR3 in amino acids: CAISRERQEAFF. The CDR3 nucleotides read TGTGCCATCAGTCGGGAGAGGCAAGAAGCTTTCTTT.

This chain links TRBV5-1 with TRBJ1-4; tentatively, D is TRBD1 (6 bases). The germline CDR1 and CDR2 sequences are SGHRS and YFSETQ. The germline V and J ends were trimmed by 0 bases and 4 bases, with 13 bases remaining between them. There are 16 residues in the CDR3. For the CDR3, the DNA is TGCGCCAGCAGCTTGGGGCCGCAGGGGCTTAATGAAAAACTGTTTTTT. Amino acids: CASSLGPQGLNEKLFF.

The chain couples TRBV7-9 to TRBJ1-5, with 7 bases identical to TRBD1. CDR1 SEHNR and CDR2 FQNEAQ come from the germline V gene (reference sequence). After removal of 6 bases from V and 4 bases from J, the junction contained 9 bases not matched to a gene. The CDR3 extends over 15 amino acids. The CDR3 protein is CASSQAGTANQPQHF. The CDR3 DNA reads as TGTGCCAGCAGTCAAGCCGGGACAGCAAATCAGCCCCAGCATTTT.

The chain uses TRBV6-6 and TRBJ1-2, with TRBD1 matching over 8 bases. The CDR3 is 14 residues long. Trimming removed 4 bases from V and 8 bases from J; junction bases left unmatched: 9. Germline values: CDR1 MNHNY, CDR2 SVGAGI (reference sequence). CDR3 coding DNA: TGTGCCAGCAGTTCTGACAGGGGACGTTGGGGCTACACCTTC. As protein: CASSSDRGRWGYTF.

This clone was recorded a few times. This chain uses TRBV10-1 with TRBJ2-3; 8 nucleotides match TRBD1. V shed 5 bases, J shed 6 bases, and the junction held 13 bases outside the gene matches. Germline CDR1 is WNHNN and CDR2 is SYGVQD (reference sequence). The CDR3 contains 16 residues. The DNA of the CDR3 is TGCGCCAGCAGTTTTAGACAGGGGTCCCTTTTGGATACGCAGTATTTT. This gives the protein CASSFRQGSLLDTQYF.

The rearrangement links TRBV4-1 to TRBJ1-1, with D uncertain. Germline CDR1 and CDR2: MGHRA and YSYEKL. This CDR3 region has 11 residues. V was cut by 3 bases and J by 8 bases, with 7 bases left in between. For the CDR3, the DNA is TGCGCCAGCAGCCAGGCATACGAAGCTTTCTTT. It encodes CASSQAYEAFF.

The chain links TRBV5-6 to TRBJ1-3; D not certain. From germline, CDR1 is SGHDT and CDR2 YYEEEE. V lost 0 bases and J lost 4, with 17 bases in between. The CDR3 runs 17 residues. DNA of the CDR3: TGTGCCAGCAGCTTGGATGGGTTGAGGTTTCTCGGAAACACCATATATTTT. Protein sequence: CASSLDGLRFLGNTIYF.

In DNA, the CDR3 is TGCGCCAGCAGCCAAGACGTAAGCGGCCACGCCGGGGAGCTGTTTTTT. Protein: CASSQDVSGHAGELFF. This chain connects TRBV4-3 to TRBJ2-2; D possibly corresponds to TRBD2 (5 bases). This CDR3 region has 16 residues. Trimming pared 0 bases from V and 6 bases from J, leaving 14 bases between. Germline CDR1 reads LGHNA; CDR2 reads YSLEER.

The V and J genes are TRBV7-2 and TRBJ2-3; 8 nucleotides line up with TRBD2. J lost 5 bases, V lost 5 bases, and 6 bases had no gene match. This CDR3 is built from 14 residues. From germline, CDR1 is SGHTA and CDR2 FQGNSA. CDR3 region: CASSTTSVEDTQYF. The CDR3 bases are TGTGCCAGCAGCACGACTAGCGTGGAAGATACGCAGTATTTT. Complete variable domain (other parts from reference TRBV7-2 and TRBJ2-3): GAGVSQSPSNKVTEKGKDVELRCDPISGHTALYWYRQSLGQGLEFLIYFQGNSAPDKSGLPSDRFSAERTGGSVSTLTIQRTQQEDSAVYLCASSTTSVEDTQYFGPGTRLTVL.

This chain joins TRBV29-1 and TRBJ1-3; weak D call: TRBD1 (6 bases). Per the germline V gene, CDR1 is SQVTM and CDR2 is ANQGSEA. The CDR3 loop spans 13 amino acids. CDR3 sequence reads: CGTSTSSGNTIYF. The CDR3 DNA is TGCGGGACAAGCACTTCCTCTGGAAACACCATATATTTT.

The chain employs TRBV9 and TRBJ2-3; TRBD2 aligns across 10 bases. V was pared by 1 base and J by 1 base, with 3 bases of the junction left unmatched. Germline V gene sequence: CDR1 SGDLS, CDR2 YYNGEE. The length of the CDR3 is 16 residues. The CDR3 reads CASSVLAGVGTDTQYF. DNA for the CDR3: TGTGCCAGCAGCGTACTAGCGGGAGTTGGCACAGATACGCAGTATTTT.

This chain uses TRBV27 with TRBJ1-2; 8 bases map to TRBD1. V dropped 0 bases and J dropped 3; count of bases not matched to a gene: 3. Germline lookup yields CDR1 MNHEY and CDR2 SMNVEV (reference sequence). This CDR3 comprises 15 residues. CDR3 residues: CASSLSPQGDYGYTF. In DNA, the CDR3 is TGTGCCAGCAGTTTATCTCCACAGGGGGACTATGGCTACACCTTC.

The chain links TRBV2 to TRBJ1-5; D perhaps matches TRBD1 (6 bases). The CDR3 consists of 17 residues. V was trimmed by 4 bases and J by 0 bases, leaving 16 bases between them. Looked up from germline, CDR1 is SNHLY and CDR2 is FYNNEI. In DNA, the CDR3 is TGTGCCAGCAGTGTCTCCGGGACACAATATAGCAATCAGCCCCAGCATTTT. It codes for CASSVSGTQYSNQPQHF.

This chain connects TRBV5-1 to TRBJ2-7; no clear D. V shed 0 bases and J shed 4 bases, with 8 bases lying between them. Germline V gene data show CDR1 as SGHRS and CDR2 as YFSETQ. The CDR3 has 13 amino acids. Here the CDR3 DNA reads TGCGCCAGCAGCTTGGATCTGTCGTACGAGCAGTACTTC. Residues: CASSLDLSYEQYF. Full variable domain (missing parts from reference TRBV5-1 and TRBJ2-7): KAGVTQTPRYLIKTRGQQVTLSCSPISGHRSVSWYQQTPGQGLQFLFEYFSETQRNKGNFPGRFSGRQFSNSRSEMNVSTLELGDSALYLCASSLDLSYEQYFGPGTRLTVT.

This clone was detected a few times. The V and J genes are TRBV28 and TRBJ1-4; D remains unclear. Per germline, CDR1 MDHEN and CDR2 SYDVKM. The CDR3 extends over 14 amino acids. The V end was cut by 8 bases, the J end by 7 bases, with 17 bases between. In DNA form, the CDR3 reads TGTGCCAGCGGCCCGTGGAGTTCTGCTGAAAAACTGTTTTTT. As protein: CASGPWSSAEKLFF.

The genes are TRBV5-1 and TRBJ1-1; 10 bases are shared with TRBD1. J lost 6 bases, V lost 2 bases, and 13 bases had no gene match. CDR1 and CDR2 (germline): SGHRS, YFSETQ. This CDR3 contains 17 residues. CDR3 DNA sequence: TGCGCCAGCAGCTTCCAGGGACAGGGGCGCGGAATGGCTGAAGCTTTCTTT. Protein product: CASSFQGQGRGMAEAFF.

This clone was seen just once. DNA for the CDR3: TGCGCCAGCAGCCAAGTTTATCAACGGGACGAGCAGTACTTC. Translating it yields CASSQVYQRDEQYF. The gene calls are TRBV4-3 and TRBJ2-7; D is undetermined. The germline gives CDR1 LGHNA, CDR2 YSLEER. Between the trimmed V and J ends, which lost 1 base and 5 bases, there was a span of 12 bases. The CDR3 contains 14 residues.

The chain couples TRBV10-3 to TRBJ1-2, with no clear D. Trimming removed 4 bases at V and 0 bases at J, with 12 bases between. There are 15 residues in the CDR3. Germline CDR1 reads ENHRY; CDR2 reads SYGVKD. CDR3 sequence: CAISGQREANYGYTF. CDR3 DNA sequence: TGTGCCATCAGTGGGCAGCGAGAAGCTAACTATGGCTACACCTTC.